These 15 T cell receptor beta chains came from one sample sequenced in a study of T cell responses to AZD1222 COVID-19 vaccine. The table came from immunoSEQ multiplex PCR; TCRdb's copy has only in-frame clones and leaves some out. The sample has around 99,000 clones, 80% to 95% seen once. Sequenced material: peripheral blood, taken 28 days after the second AZD1222 dose. These receptors were obtained from an adult who received the AZD1222 COVID-19 vaccine.

The chain carries TRBV3-1 (or the pseudogene TRBV3-2) and TRBJ1-5; unclear D gene. The CDR3 runs 14 residues. CDR1 is LGHDT, CDR2 YNNKEL, per germline (reference sequence). The V end was cut by 0 bases, the J end by 4 bases, with 7 bases between. The DNA for the CDR3 is TGTGCCAGCAGCCAAGAACTCTTGAATCAGCCCCAGCATTTT. Amino acids: CASSQELLNQPQHF.

The CDR3 reads CASSQGDYSYNEQFF. CDR3 in DNA: TGTGCCAGCAGCCAAGGGGACTACTCCTACAATGAGCAGTTCTTC. This chain joins TRBV14 and TRBJ2-1; 7 bases line up with TRBD2. J gave up 0 bases and V 1 base, and 0 bases lay outside the gene matches. The CDR3 totals 15 residues. In germline, CDR1 is SGHDN, CDR2 FVKESK. Based on the CDR3 plus reference TRBV14 and TRBJ2-1, the full variable domain is EAGVTQFPSHSVIEKGQTVTLRCDPISGHDNLYWYRRVMGKEIKFLLHFVKESKQDESGMPNNRFLAERTGGTYSTLKVQPAELEDSGVYFCASSQGDYSYNEQFFGPGTRLTVL.

The CDR3 DNA sequence: TGTGCCAGCAGCTTGCCTCCTACCTTTACACGGCGCTATGGCTACACCTTC. Translating gives CASSLPPTFTRRYGYTF. J is TRBJ1-2 and V is TRBV5-6, with D hard to call. V was cut by 1 base and J by 4 bases, with 20 bases left in between. Germline V gene sequence: CDR1 SGHDT, CDR2 YYEEEE. This CDR3 is 17 amino acids long.

The V gene is TRBV27, the J gene TRBJ1-4, with D possibly matching TRBD1 (6 bases). The V gene's germline CDR1 is MNHEY and CDR2 SMNVEV (reference sequence). V gave up 6 bases and J gave up 7 bases, with 9 bases separating them. This CDR3 spans 12 amino acids. CDR3 sequence: CASSRGSEKLFF. DNA of the CDR3: TGTGCCAGCAGCAGGGGAAGTGAAAAACTGTTTTTT. Filled out from reference TRBV27 and TRBJ1-4, the complete variable domain reads EAQVTQNPRYLITVTGKKLTVTCSQNMNHEYMSWYRQDPGLGLRQIYYSMNVEVTDKGDVPEGYKVSRKEKRNFPLILESPSPNQTSLYFCASSRGSEKLFFGSGTQLSVL.

The chain recombines TRBV19 with TRBJ1-2; tentatively, D is TRBD1 (5 bases). Germline V gives CDR1 LNHDA, CDR2 SQIVND (reference sequence). Trimming stripped 3 bases from V and 4 bases from J, with 15 bases between. The CDR3 length is 15 residues. DNA for the CDR3: TGTGCCAGTAGTATGGGGGACCCTCCTCCCTATGGCTACACCTTC. It codes for CASSMGDPPPYGYTF.

The chain carries TRBV2 and TRBJ2-5; D perhaps matches TRBD1 (7 bases). V gave up 6 bases and J gave up 1 base, with 15 bases separating them. This CDR3 is built from 15 residues. Looked up from germline, CDR1 is SNHLY and CDR2 is FYNNEI. CDR3 DNA sequence: TGTGCCAGCAGGGGCAGGGGGGCGGTCCAAGAGACCCAGTACTTC. Its protein is CASRGRGAVQETQYF.

The chain couples TRBV9 to TRBJ2-1, with 16 bases matching TRBD2. This CDR3 has 14 amino acids. Germline-derived CDR1 and CDR2 are SGDLS and YYNGEE. Unmatched junction bases numbered 5, after V lost 3 bases and J lost 14 bases. The CDR3 DNA is TGTGCCAGCAGCGCAGGGACTAGCGGGGGGGCAGAGTTCTTC. Translating gives CASSAGTSGGAEFF. The complete variable domain, with remaining parts taken from reference TRBV9 and TRBJ2-1, reads DSGVTQTPKHLITATGQRVTLRCSPRSGDLSVYWYQQSLDQGLQFLIQYYNGEERAKGNILERFSAQQFPDLHSELNLSSLELGDSALYFCASSAGTSGGAEFFGPGTRLTVL.

The V gene is TRBV5-4, the J gene TRBJ1-2; 10 bases map to TRBD1. V trimming: 1 base; J trimming: 6 bases; junction bases outside the gene matches: 12. CDR1 is SGHNT and CDR2 is YYREEE in the germline V gene (reference sequence). The CDR3 loop spans 17 amino acids. The CDR3 region has the DNA TGTGCCAGCAGCTTGCCCTTATGGACAGGGGGTGGGAATGGCTACACCTTC. Translated, it gives CASSLPLWTGGGNGYTF.

This chain links TRBV5-1 with TRBJ1-3; 9 bases line up with TRBD1. This CDR3 comprises 14 residues. CDR1 and CDR2 from the germline V gene are SGHRS and YFSETQ. Trimming cost V 2 bases and J 4 bases; bases outside gene matches: 1. The CDR3 is CASSFTGGGNTIYF. DNA of the CDR3: TGCGCCAGCAGCTTTACAGGGGGCGGAAACACCATATATTTT.

The rearrangement joins TRBV11-2 to TRBJ2-6; possibly TRBD1 for D (5 bases). Trimming removed 6 bases at V and 0 bases at J, with 18 bases between. Per the germline V gene, CDR1 is SGHAT and CDR2 is FQNNGV. This CDR3 comprises 18 residues. CDR3 bases: TGTGCCAGCAGTCCCAGGGATAACTCTCTCTCTGGGGCCAACGTCCTGACTTTC. Translating it yields CASSPRDNSLSGANVLTF.

The chain recombines TRBV12-3 or TRBV12-4 with TRBJ1-2; D not resolved. V was clipped by 4 bases and J by 2 bases, with 5 bases between them. The CDR3 has 12 residues. For the CDR3, the DNA is TGTGCCAGCAGTTCACTGAACTATGGCTACACCTTC. Amino acids: CASSSLNYGYTF.

J is TRBJ1-1 and V is TRBV6-5; D uncertain. V was pared by 0 bases and J by 11 bases, with 19 bases between. CDR3 length equals 15 residues. CDR1 is MNHEY and CDR2 is SVGAGI in the germline V gene. This CDR3 is CASSYSINAGLEAFF. The CDR3 region has the DNA TGTGCCAGCAGTTACTCGATAAATGCGGGCCTGGAGGCTTTCTTT.

CDR3 loop: CASTGLAGPYNEQFF. The CDR3 DNA is TGTGCCAGCACGGGACTAGCGGGACCCTACAATGAGCAGTTCTTC. The rearrangement links TRBV6-5 to TRBJ2-1, with 13 bases aligning to TRBD2. The CDR3 length is 15 residues. Trimming at V came to 7 bases and at J to 2 bases, leaving 2 bases not matched to a gene. Germline CDR1 and CDR2: MNHEY and SVGAGI.

This chain links TRBV6-1 with TRBJ1-1; D is uncertain. The CDR3 length is 13 residues. V shed 0 bases and J shed 4 bases, with 6 bases lying between them. Germline V gene lookup returns CDR1 MNHNS and CDR2 SASEGT. The CDR3 is CASSEAGFTEAFF. CDR3 coding DNA: TGTGCCAGCAGTGAAGCTGGGTTCACTGAAGCTTTCTTT.

This rearrangement joins TRBV2 to TRBJ1-5; perhaps TRBD1 as D (5 bases). Germline CDR1 reads SNHLY; CDR2 reads FYNNEI. The V and J ends lost 4 bases and 4 bases respectively, with 8 bases between them. This CDR3 region has 13 residues. CDR3 coding DNA: TGTGCCAGCAGTGGGGGGTTTAATCAGCCCCAGCATTTT. Its translation is CASSGGFNQPQHF.